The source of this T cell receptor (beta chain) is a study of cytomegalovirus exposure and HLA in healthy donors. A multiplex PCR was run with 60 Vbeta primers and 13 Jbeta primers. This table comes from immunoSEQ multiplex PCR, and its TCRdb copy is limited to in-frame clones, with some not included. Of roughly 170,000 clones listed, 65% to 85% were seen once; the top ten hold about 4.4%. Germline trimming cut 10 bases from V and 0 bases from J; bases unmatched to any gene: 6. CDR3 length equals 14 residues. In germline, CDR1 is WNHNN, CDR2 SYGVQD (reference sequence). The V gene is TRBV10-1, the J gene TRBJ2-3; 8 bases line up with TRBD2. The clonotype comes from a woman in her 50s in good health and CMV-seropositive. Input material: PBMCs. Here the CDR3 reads CATRTSPSTDTQYF. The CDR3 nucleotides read TGCGCCACCCGGACTAGCCCTAGCACAGATACGCAGTATTTT.